This T cell receptor beta chain was obtained from a study of human T cells and chemical hapten exposure. Study overall: The cohort included alopecia areata under or over 50% scalp, totalis and universalis.

In the case of this clonotype: The antigen is undetermined.

Noted time point: pre-sensitization, week 0. Sample treatment: therapeutic diphenylcyclopropenone sensitization with weekly scalp DPC. It was unfractionated whole blood from which total RNA was extracted. Study-wide results and caveats: Expanded TCRs showed more large CDR3 clusters than pre-sensitization or healthy control sets. With regard to DPC sensitization, TCRs above 1 in 1000 frequency did not change.

Germline V gives CDR1 MNHEY, CDR2 SMNVEV (reference sequence). V shed 0 bases and J shed 6 bases, with 9 bases lying between them. This CDR3 has 13 amino acids. TCRdb used MiXCR to reprocess the RACE reads, holding one entry per CDR3 protein. The table has 250,000 or so distinct CDR3 sequences, approximately 7.5% seen once; the top ten hold around 1.2%. The chain joins TRBV27 to TRBJ2-7, with D unresolved. The source was whole blood, collected in connection with sensitization to the hapten diphenylcyclopropenone (DPC). The receptor's source is a man in his late teens or twenties with alopecia areata. Some clones in this sample may be carry-over from other donors' samples. The CDR3 is CASSLSVSSEQYF. CDR3 nucleotide sequence: TGTGCCAGCAGTTTATCCGTCAGTAGCGAGCAGTACTTC.